Listed here is a single T cell receptor beta chain. What it binds is unknown. This CDR3 contains 14 residues. Germline CDR1 reads SGDLS; CDR2 reads YYNGEE. J gave up 7 bases and V 0 bases, and 3 bases lay outside the gene matches. These data belong to a study of T cell responses to AZD1222 COVID-19 vaccine. Clones were sequenced by immunoSEQ multiplex PCR, and TCRdb holds only the in-frame ones, with some missing. Among 95,000 to 150,000 clones listed, about 90% were seen once. General observations from the study: Among spike-specific TCRs, nearly half reportedly target unmutated variant regions. Increased Spike-specific TCR breadth and depth were observed after two AZD1222 doses. Sampled repertoires all dated from after the peak T cell response.

The rearrangement uses TRBV9 and TRBJ2-1; 8 bases agree with TRBD2. This specimen was peripheral blood, taken on day 0 of AZD1222 vaccination. The source is an adult in good health. Here the CDR3 DNA reads TGTGCCAGCAGCGTAGCGGGGGGGCAGAATGAGCAGTTCTTC. Residues: CASSVAGGQNEQFF.